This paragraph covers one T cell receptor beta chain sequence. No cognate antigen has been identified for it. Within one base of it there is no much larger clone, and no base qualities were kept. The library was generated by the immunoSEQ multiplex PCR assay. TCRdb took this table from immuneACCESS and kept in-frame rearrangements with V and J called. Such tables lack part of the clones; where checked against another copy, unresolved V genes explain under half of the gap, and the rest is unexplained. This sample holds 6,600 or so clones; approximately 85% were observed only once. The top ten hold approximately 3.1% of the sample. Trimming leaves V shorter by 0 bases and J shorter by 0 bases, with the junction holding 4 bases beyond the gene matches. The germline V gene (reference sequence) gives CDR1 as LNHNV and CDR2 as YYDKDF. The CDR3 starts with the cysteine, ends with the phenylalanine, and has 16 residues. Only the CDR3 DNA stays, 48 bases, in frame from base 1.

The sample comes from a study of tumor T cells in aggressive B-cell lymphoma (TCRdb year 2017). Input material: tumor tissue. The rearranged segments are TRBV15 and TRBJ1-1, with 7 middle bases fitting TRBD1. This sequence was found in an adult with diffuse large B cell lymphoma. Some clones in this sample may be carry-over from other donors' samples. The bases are TGTGCCACCAGCAGAGATCCAGACAGGGTGAACACTGAAGCTTTCTTT. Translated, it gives CATSRDPDRVNTEAFF.